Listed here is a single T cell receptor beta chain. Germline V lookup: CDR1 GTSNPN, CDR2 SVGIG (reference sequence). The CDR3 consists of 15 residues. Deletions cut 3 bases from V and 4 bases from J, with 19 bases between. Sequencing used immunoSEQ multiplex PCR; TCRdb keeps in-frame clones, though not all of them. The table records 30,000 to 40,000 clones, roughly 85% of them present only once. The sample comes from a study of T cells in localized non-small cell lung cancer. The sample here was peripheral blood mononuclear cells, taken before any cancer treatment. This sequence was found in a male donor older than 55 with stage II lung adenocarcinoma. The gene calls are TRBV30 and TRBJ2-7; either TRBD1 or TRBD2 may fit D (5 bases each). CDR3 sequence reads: CAWSPRDLQKYEQYF. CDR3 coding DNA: TGTGCCTGGAGCCCCCGGGACCTCCAAAAATACGAGCAGTACTTC.